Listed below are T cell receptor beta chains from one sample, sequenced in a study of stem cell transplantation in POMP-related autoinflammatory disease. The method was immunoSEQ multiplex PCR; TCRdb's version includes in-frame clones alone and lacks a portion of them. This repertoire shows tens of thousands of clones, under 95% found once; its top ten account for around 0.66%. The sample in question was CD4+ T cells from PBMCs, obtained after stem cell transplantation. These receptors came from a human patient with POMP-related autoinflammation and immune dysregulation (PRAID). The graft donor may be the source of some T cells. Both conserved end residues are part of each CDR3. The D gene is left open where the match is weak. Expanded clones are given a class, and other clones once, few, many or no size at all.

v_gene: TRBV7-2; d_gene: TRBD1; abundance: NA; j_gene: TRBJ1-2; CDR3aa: CASRFPWTGENYGYTF; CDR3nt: TGTGCCAGCAGATTTCCTTGGACAGGGGAGAACTATGGCTACACCTTC
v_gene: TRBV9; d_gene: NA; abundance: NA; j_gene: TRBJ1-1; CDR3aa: CASSLDPGTEAFF; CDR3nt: TGTGCCAGCAGTCTAGACCCGGGCACTGAAGCTTTCTTT
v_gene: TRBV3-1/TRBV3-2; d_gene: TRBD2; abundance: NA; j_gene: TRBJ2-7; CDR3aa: CASRRSGRAPYEQYF; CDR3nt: TGTGCCAGCAGGCGGAGCGGGAGGGCCCCCTACGAGCAGTACTTC
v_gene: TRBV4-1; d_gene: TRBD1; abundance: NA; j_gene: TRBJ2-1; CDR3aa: CASSLPGTGALRNEQFF; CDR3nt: TGCGCCAGCAGCCTTCCCGGGACAGGGGCGCTGAGGAATGAGCAGTTCTTC
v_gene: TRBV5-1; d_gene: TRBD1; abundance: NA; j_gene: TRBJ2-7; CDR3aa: CASSQTGITYEQYF; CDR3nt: TGCGCCAGCAGCCAGACAGGGATAACCTACGAGCAGTACTTC
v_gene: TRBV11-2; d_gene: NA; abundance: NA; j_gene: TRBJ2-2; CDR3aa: CASSLAANTGELFF; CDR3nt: TGTGCCAGCAGCTTGGCAGCTAACACCGGGGAGCTGTTTTTT
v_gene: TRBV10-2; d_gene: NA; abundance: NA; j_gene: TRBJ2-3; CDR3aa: CASSEPRAGTDTQYF; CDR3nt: TGCGCCAGCAGTGAGCCGAGGGCGGGAACAGATACGCAGTATTTT
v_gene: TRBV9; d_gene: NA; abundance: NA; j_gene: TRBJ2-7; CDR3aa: CASSVDGRPYEQYF; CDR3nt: TGTGCCAGCAGCGTAGATGGCAGACCCTACGAGCAGTACTTC
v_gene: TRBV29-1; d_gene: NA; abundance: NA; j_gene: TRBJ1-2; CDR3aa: CSAGAPTWPF; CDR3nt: TGCAGCGCCGGGGCCCCAACCTGGCCTTTC
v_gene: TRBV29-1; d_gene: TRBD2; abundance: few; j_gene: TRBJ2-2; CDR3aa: CSARLAGAGELFF; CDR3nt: TGCAGCGCCCGACTAGCGGGAGCCGGGGAGCTGTTTTTT
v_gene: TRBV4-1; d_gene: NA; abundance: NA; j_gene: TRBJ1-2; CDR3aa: CASSQAGDSNYGYTF; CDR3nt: TGCGCCAGCAGCCAAGCAGGGGATTCTAACTATGGCTACACCTTC
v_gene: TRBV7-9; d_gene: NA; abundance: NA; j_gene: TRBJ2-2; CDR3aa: CASTIRGGGDSGELFF; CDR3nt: TGTGCCAGCACCATCCGGGGAGGGGGCGATTCCGGGGAGCTGTTTTTT
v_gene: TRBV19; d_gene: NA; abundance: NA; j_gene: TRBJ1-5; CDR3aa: CASSVRTLNQPQHF; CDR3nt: TGTGCCAGTAGTGTCCGGACACTAAATCAGCCCCAGCATTTT
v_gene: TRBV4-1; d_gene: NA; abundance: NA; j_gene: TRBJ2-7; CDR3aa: CASSQDLSPGEQYF; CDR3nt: TGCGCCAGCAGCCAAGACCTTAGCCCAGGGGAGCAGTACTTC
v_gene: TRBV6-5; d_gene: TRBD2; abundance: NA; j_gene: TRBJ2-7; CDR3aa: CASKLAGTTGEQYF; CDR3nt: TGTGCCAGCAAGCTAGCGGGCACCACGGGCGAGCAGTACTTC
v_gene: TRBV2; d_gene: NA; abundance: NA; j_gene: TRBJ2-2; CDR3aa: CASLGGAGVGGELFF; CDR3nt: TGTGCCAGCCTAGGAGGGGCCGGGGTCGGCGGGGAGCTGTTTTTT
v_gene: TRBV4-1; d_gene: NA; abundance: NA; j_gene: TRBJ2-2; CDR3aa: CASSPDSENTGELFF; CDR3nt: TGCGCCAGCAGCCCGGACTCAGAGAACACCGGGGAGCTGTTTTTT
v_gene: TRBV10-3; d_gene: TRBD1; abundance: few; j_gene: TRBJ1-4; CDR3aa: CAISVGGQGNEKLFF; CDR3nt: TGTGCCATCAGTGTTGGGGGACAGGGGAACGAAAAACTGTTTTTT
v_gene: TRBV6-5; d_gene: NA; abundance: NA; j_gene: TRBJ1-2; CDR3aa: CASTPSRYYGYTF; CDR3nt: TGTGCCAGCACCCCTTCCCGCTACTATGGCTACACCTTC
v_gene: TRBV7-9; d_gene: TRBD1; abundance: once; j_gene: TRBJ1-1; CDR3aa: CASSLLTGVGTEAFF; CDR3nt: TGTGCCAGCAGCCTATTGACAGGGGTGGGGACTGAAGCTTTCTTT
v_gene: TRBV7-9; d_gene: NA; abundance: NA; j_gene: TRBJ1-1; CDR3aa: CASSFPVRDEAFF; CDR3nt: TGTGCCAGCAGCTTCCCCGTCCGGGATGAAGCTTTCTTT
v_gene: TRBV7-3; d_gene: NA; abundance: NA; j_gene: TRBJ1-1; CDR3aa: CASSPYLNTEAFF; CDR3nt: TGTGCCAGCAGCCCCTACCTGAACACTGAAGCTTTCTTT
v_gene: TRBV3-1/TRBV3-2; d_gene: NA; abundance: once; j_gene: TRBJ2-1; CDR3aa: CASSQRPSRAQFF; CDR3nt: TGTGCCAGCAGCCAACGGCCCTCTCGGGCGCAGTTCTTC
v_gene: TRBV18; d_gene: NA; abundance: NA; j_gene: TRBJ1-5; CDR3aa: CASSPGRSNQPQHF; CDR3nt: TGTGCCAGCTCACCGGGCCGTAGCAATCAGCCCCAGCATTTT
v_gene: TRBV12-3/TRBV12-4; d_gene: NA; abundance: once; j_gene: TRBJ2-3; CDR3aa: CASSLGVTQYF; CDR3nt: TGTGCCAGCAGTTTAGGTGTTACGCAGTATTTT
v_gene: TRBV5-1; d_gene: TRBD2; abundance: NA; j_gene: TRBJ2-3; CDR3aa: CASSFRGPGLEARHTDTQYF; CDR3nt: TGCGCCAGCAGCTTTCGTGGACCGGGACTAGAGGCACGGCACACAGATACGCAGTATTTT